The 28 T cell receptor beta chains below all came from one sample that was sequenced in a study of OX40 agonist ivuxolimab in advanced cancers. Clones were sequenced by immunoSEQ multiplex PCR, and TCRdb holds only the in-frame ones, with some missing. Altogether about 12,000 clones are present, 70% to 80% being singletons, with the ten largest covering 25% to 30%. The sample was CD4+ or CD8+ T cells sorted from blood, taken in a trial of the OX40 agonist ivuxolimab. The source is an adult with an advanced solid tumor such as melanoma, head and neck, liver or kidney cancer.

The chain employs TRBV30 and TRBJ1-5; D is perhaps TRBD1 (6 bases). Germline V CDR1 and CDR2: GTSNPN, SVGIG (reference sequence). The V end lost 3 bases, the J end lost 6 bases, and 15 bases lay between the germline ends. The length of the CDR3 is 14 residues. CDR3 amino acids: CAWSAGTIFQPQHF. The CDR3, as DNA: TGTGCCTGGAGCGCAGGGACAATTTTTCAGCCCCAGCATTTT.

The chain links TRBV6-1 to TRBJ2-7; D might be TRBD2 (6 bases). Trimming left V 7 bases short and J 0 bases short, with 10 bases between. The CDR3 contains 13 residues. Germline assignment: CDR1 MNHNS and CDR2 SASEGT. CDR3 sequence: CASKEGNSYEQYF. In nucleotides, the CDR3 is TGTGCCAGCAAGGAGGGGAACTCCTACGAGCAGTACTTC.

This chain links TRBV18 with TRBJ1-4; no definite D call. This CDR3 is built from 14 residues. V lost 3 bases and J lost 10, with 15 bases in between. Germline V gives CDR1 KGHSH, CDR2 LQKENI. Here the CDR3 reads CASSPGLAGGKLFF. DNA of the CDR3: TGTGCCAGCTCACCCGGGTTGGCGGGAGGAAAACTGTTTTTT.

CDR3 DNA sequence: TGTGCCAGTAGTACCCTCACAGATACGCAGTATTTT. Translation: CASSTLTDTQYF. The chain recombines TRBV19 with TRBJ2-3, with unresolved D. This CDR3 is built from 12 residues. The germline V and J ends were trimmed by 4 bases and 2 bases, with 4 bases remaining between them. The V gene's germline CDR1 is LNHDA and CDR2 SQIVND (reference sequence).

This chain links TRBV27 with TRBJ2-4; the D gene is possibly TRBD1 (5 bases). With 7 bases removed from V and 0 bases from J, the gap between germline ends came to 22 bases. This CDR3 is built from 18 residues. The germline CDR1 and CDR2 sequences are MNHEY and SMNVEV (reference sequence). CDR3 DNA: TGTGCCAGCAAGGCAGGGAACTCCCCGGATCTAGCCAAAAACATTCAGTACTTC. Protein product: CASKAGNSPDLAKNIQYF.

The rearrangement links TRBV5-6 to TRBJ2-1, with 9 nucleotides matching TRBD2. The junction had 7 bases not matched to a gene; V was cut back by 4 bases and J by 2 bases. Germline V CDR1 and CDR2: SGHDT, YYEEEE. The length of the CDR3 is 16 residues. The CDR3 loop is CASSPAGGLTYNEQFF. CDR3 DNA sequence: TGTGCCAGCAGCCCCGCGGGAGGGCTCACCTACAATGAGCAGTTCTTC.

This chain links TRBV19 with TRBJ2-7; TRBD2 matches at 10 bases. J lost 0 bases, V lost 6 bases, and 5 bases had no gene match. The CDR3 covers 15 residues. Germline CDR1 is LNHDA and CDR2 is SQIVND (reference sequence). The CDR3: CASRPRTSGSYEQYF. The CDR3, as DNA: TGTGCCAGTAGGCCACGGACTAGCGGCTCCTACGAGCAGTACTTC.

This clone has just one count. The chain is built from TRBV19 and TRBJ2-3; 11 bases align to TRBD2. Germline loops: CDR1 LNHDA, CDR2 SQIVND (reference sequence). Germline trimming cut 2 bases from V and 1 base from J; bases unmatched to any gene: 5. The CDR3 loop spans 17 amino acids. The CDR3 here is CASSIMGLADRTDTQYF. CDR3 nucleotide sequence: TGTGCCAGTAGTATAATGGGACTAGCGGATCGCACAGATACGCAGTATTTT.

CDR3 loop: CASSLGDRDRSEQYF. The CDR3 nucleotides read TGTGCCAGCAGTTTGGGGGACAGGGACCGTTCCGAGCAGTACTTC. The chain carries TRBV28 and TRBJ2-7; 9 positions agree with TRBD1. Germline-derived CDR1 and CDR2 are MDHEN and SYDVKM. V lost 3 bases and J lost 6; bases outside the gene matches: 9. The CDR3 totals 15 residues.

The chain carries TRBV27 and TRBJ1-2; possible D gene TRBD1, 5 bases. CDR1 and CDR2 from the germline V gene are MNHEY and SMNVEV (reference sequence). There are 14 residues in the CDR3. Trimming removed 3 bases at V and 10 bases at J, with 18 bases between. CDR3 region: CASSFGAGFSDYTF. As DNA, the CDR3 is TGTGCCAGCAGTTTCGGGGCAGGGTTCTCAGACTACACCTTC.

The CDR3 loop is CASSVSTEKAFF. The CDR3 DNA is TGTGCCAGCAGCGTAAGCACAGAGAAAGCTTTCTTT. V gene TRBV9 combines with J gene TRBJ1-1; D is uncertain. V lost 1 base and J lost 9, with 10 bases in between. CDR3 size: 12 residues. From germline, CDR1 is SGDLS and CDR2 YYNGEE.

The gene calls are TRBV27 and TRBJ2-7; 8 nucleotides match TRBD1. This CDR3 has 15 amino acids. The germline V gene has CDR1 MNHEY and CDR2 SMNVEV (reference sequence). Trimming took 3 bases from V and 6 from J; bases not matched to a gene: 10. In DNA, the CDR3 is TGTGCCAGCAGTTTCGCGGCAGGGGGCCCCTCCGAGCAGTACTTC. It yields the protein CASSFAAGGPSEQYF.

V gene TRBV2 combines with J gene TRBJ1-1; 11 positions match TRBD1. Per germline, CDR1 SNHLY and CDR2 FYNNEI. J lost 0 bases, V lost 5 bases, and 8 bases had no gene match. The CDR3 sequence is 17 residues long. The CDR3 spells CASSLRDRGAMNTEAFF. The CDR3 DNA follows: TGTGCCAGCAGTTTGCGGGACAGGGGGGCGATGAACACTGAAGCTTTCTTT.

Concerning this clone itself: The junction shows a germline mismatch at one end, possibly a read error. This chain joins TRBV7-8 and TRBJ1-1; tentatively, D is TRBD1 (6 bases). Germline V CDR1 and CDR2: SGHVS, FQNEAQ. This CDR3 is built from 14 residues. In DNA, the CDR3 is TGTGCCAGCATCTTAGGGGGTGAGAACACTGAAGCTTTCTTT. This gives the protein CASILGGENTEAFF. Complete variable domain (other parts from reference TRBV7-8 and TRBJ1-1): GAGVSQSPRYKVAKRGQDVALRCDPISGHVSLFWYQQALGQGPEFLTYFQNEAQLDKSGLPSDRFFAERPEGSVSTLKIQRTQQEDSAVYLCASILGGENTEAFFGQGTRLTVV.

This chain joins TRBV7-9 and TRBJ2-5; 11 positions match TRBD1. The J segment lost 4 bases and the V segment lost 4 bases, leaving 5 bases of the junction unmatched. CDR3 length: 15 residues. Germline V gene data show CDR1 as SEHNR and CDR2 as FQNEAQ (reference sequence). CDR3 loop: CASSSGQGARETQYF. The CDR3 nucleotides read TGTGCCAGCAGCTCCGGACAGGGGGCTCGAGAGACCCAGTACTTC.

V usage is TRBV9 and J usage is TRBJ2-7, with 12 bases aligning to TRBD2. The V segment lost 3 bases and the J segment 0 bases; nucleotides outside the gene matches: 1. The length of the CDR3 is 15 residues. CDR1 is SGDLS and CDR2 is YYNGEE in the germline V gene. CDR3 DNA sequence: TGTGCCAGCAGCGCGACTAGCGGGAGCTCCTACGAGCAGTACTTC. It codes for CASSATSGSSYEQYF.

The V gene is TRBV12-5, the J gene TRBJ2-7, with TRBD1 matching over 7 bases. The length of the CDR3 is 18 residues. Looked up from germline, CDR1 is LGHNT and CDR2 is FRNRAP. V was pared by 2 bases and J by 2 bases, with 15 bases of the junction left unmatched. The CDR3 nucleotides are TGTGCTAGTGGTTTGTCACCTGACCCGACAGGGTGGACCTACGAGCAGTACTTC. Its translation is CASGLSPDPTGWTYEQYF.

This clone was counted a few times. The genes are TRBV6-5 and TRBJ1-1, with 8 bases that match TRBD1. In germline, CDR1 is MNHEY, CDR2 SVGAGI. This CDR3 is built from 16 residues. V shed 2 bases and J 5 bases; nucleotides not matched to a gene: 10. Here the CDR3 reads CASSYGPTGGNTEAFF. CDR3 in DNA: TGTGCCAGCAGTTACGGACCCACAGGGGGGAATACTGAAGCTTTCTTT.

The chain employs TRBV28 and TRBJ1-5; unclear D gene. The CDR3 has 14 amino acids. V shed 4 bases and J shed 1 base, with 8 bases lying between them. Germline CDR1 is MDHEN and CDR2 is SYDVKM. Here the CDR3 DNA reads TGTGCCAGCAGTTGGCGGACCAGCAATCAGCCCCAGCATTTT. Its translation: CASSWRTSNQPQHF.

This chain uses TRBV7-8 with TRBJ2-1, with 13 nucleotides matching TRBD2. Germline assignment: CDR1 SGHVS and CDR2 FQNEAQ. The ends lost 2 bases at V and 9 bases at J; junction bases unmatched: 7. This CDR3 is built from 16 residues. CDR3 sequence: CASSLTGTSGMTEQFF. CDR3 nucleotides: TGTGCCAGCAGCTTAACCGGGACTAGCGGGATGACTGAGCAGTTCTTC.

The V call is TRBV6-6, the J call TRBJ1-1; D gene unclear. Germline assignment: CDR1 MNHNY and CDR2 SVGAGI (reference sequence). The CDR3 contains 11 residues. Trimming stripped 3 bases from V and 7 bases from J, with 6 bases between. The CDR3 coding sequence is TGTGCCAGCAGTTATGGGATTGAAGCTTTCTTT. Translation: CASSYGIEAFF.

CDR3 sequence reads: CASRTPWGDQETQYF. As DNA, the CDR3 is TGTGCCAGCAGGACCCCATGGGGGGACCAAGAGACCCAGTACTTC. The gene calls are TRBV28 and TRBJ2-5; D possibly corresponds to TRBD2 (6 bases). V lost 6 bases, J lost 0 bases, and 14 bases lay in between. The CDR3 has 15 amino acids. Germline CDR1 and CDR2: MDHEN and SYDVKM.

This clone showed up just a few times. The CDR3 sequence: CASSVDVGSYNEQFF. The CDR3 DNA reads as TGTGCCAGCAGCGTAGATGTGGGCTCCTACAATGAGCAGTTCTTC. This chain connects TRBV9 to TRBJ2-1; D gene unclear. The V gene lost 0 bases and the J gene lost 0 bases, with 7 bases spanning the gap. The CDR3 length is 15 residues. The germline CDR1 and CDR2 sequences are SGDLS and YYNGEE.

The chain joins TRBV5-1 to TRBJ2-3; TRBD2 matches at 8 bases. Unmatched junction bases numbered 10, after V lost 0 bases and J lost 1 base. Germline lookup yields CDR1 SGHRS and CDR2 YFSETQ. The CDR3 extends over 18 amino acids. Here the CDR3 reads CASSLVRGVDLGTDTQYF. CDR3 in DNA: TGCGCCAGCAGCTTGGTGCGGGGGGTCGATCTGGGCACAGATACGCAGTATTTT.

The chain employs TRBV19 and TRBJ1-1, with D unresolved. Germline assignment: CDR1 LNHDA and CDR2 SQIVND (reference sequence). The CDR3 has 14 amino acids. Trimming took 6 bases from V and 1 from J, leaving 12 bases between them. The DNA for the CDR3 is TGTGCCAGTAGAGAACAGAGACGGAACACTGAAGCTTTCTTT. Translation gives CASREQRRNTEAFF.

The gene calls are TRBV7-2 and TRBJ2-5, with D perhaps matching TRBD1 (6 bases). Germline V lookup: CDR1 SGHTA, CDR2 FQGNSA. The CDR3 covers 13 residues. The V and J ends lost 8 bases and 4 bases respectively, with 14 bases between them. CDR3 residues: CASGRQARETQYF. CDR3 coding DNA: TGTGCCAGCGGAAGACAGGCTCGAGAGACCCAGTACTTC.

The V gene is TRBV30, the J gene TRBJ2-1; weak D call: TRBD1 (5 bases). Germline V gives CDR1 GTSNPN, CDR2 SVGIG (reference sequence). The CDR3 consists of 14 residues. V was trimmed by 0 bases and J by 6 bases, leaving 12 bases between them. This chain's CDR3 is CAWSVPKGVNEQFF. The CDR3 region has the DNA TGTGCCTGGAGTGTACCGAAAGGGGTCAATGAGCAGTTCTTC.

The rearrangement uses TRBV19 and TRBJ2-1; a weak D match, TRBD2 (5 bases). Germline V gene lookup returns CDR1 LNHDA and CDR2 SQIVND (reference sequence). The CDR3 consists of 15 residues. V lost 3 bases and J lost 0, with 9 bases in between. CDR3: CASSMWESSYNEQFF. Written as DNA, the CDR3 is TGTGCCAGTAGTATGTGGGAGAGCTCCTACAATGAGCAGTTCTTC.